This entry concerns a single T cell receptor (beta chain). What it binds is unknown. The junction departs from the called germline gene at one end, perhaps through a read error. Starting material of 400 to 600 ng total RNA yielded TCR beta cDNA via a constant-region primer. A slightly modified ARM-PCR protocol with three nested multiplex PCR rounds produced these TCR beta libraries. TRBV1-TRBV30 forward and Cbeta reverse primers drove the first two roughly 10-cycle rounds. In TCRdb, the multiplex PCR reads were re-called with MiXCR into one record per CDR3 protein. Of about 200,000 distinct CDR3 sequences in the sample, 65% are singletons; the top ten hold approximately 6.6%. The sample originates from a study of tumor-infiltrating lymphocytes in primary liver carcinoma. Whole-study context: Yields of productive TCRbeta reads ranged from roughly 3.65 to 7.5 million per sample and were similar across tissue types. Study findings and constraints: With p = 0.039, the top-250-clone fraction in tumors significantly exceeded that in blood. Tumor-adjacent and tumor-blood pairs shared less of their repertoires than tumor region pairs shared.

This CDR3 has 16 residues. Germline loops: CDR1 SGHAT, CDR2 FQNNGV. Germline DNA was extracted alongside blood RNA, which was obtained from unsorted whole blood. Sequencing was carried out using peripheral blood. The receptor was isolated from a woman aged 60-75 years with primary liver carcinoma and hepatitis B virus infection. V is TRBV11-2 and J is TRBJ1-2; 8 nucleotides align to TRBD1. The CDR3 loop reads CASSLDNRGCSYGYPF. The CDR3 nucleotides read TGTGCCAGCAGCTTAGACAACAGGGGGTGCAGCTATGGCTACCCCTTC.